The sample holds a few counts of the clone carrying this T cell receptor (beta chain). This CDR3 is 17 amino acids long. V trimming: 5 bases; J trimming: 1 base; junction bases outside the gene matches: 9. The germline V gene has CDR1 KGHSH and CDR2 LQKENI. The sample comes from a study of response to subunit inactivated influenza vaccine. TCRdb fed the RT-PCR reads into MiXCR, producing one record per CDR3 protein. The data contain roughly 620,000 distinct CDR3 sequences, approximately 10% of them seen just once; the ten biggest clones take up approximately 10%. These data also formed part of another study, on T cells expressing NK-cell markers. That report notes: 5'RACE template switching with UMIs generated TCR beta cDNA. The TCR beta repertoires originated in sorted CD3+CD56+NKG2C+, CD3+CD56+NKG2C- and CD3+CD56-NKG2C+ T cells. Seven HCMV-seropositive donors and one seronegative donor made up the eight sequenced donors. Where several donors were concerned, these clonotypes also led the CD3+CD56-NKG2C+ fraction. HCMV specificity of expanded NKG2C+ T cell clones remained unclear.

Sample: PBMCs from blood, taken on the day of vaccination. This sequence was found in a man in his fifties or sixties who received an inactivated influenza vaccine. The V call is TRBV18, the J call TRBJ2-1; 9 nucleotides match TRBD2. This CDR3 reads CASSKVGSGSSYNEQFF. The CDR3 nucleotides are TGTGCCAGCTCAAAGGTCGGTAGCGGGAGTTCCTACAATGAGCAGTTCTTC. Full variable domain (remainder filled in from reference TRBV18 and TRBJ2-1): NAGVMQNPRHLVRRRGQEARLRCSPMKGHSHVYWYRQLPEEGLKFMVYLQKENIIDESGMPKERFSAEFPKEGPSILRIQQVVRGDSAAYFCASSKVGSGSSYNEQFFGPGTRLTVL.